This TCR beta chain came from a study of Ad26.COV2.S vaccination and SARS-CoV-2 variants. Across the whole study: Donor was assigned to the Ad26.COV2.S arm of trial COV1001.

Notes on the study in general: Researchers cautioned that TCR breadth and depth analyses may have underestimated total T cell responses. Substantial breadth was reportedly displayed by spike-specific CD8+ and CD4+ T cell responses after vaccination.

Clones were sequenced by immunoSEQ multiplex PCR, and TCRdb holds only the in-frame ones, with some missing. The table records about 410,000 clones, around 92% of them present only once. In germline, CDR1 is ENHRY, CDR2 SYGVKD. The CDR3 spans 16 residues. J lost 7 bases, V lost 3 bases, and 10 bases had no gene match. To note about this clone: Its antigen is not known.

Treatment described: around 19 received Ad26.COV2.S at low or high dose, single or two shots; roughly five received placebo; per-sample allocation not given. Specimens were obtained on day 63 following the first vaccine or placebo injection. The chain employs TRBV10-3 and TRBJ2-1, with TRBD1 matching 9 bases. The sample was peripheral blood, taken in a trial of Ad26.COV2.S vaccine versus placebo. The sequence was obtained from a person between 18 and 65 years old who received the Ad26.COV2.S COVID-19 vaccine or a placebo. The CDR3 DNA is TGTGCCATCAGTGAAAGTGCGGGGACAGGGAAGAATGAGCAGTTCTTC. Translating it yields CAISESAGTGKNEQFF.